This T cell receptor beta chain was documented in a study of OX40 agonist ivuxolimab in advanced cancers. About the investigation overall: Ivuxolimab was a fully human IgG2 agonistic monoclonal antibody targeting the costimulatory receptor OX40 (CD134). Intravenous ivuxolimab was administered to patients every 2 weeks at six dose levels: 0.01, 0.1, 0.3, 1.5, 3 and 10 mg/kg. Of the 52 patients in dose escalation, 19 had hepatocellular carcinoma, approximately 15 had melanoma, 9 had renal cell carcinoma and 9 had head and neck cancer. In the dose-escalation cohort, 82.7% of patients were male, and the mean age was approximately 64 years, with a range of 23 to 79. Patients were allowed to have had prior anti-PD-1, anti-PD-L1 or anti-CTLA-4 therapy, and around 40% of the dose-escalation patients had previously received checkpoint inhibitors. Partial responses were achieved by three dose-escalation patients, of whom one had hepatocellular carcinoma and two had cutaneous melanoma. Peripheral TCRbeta sequencing aimed to test whether ivuxolimab altered TCR sequence diversity and caused clonal T-cell expansion. The paper covers the monotherapy dose-escalation part of the phase I ivuxolimab trial, which included N = 52 patients.

Study-wide findings and limitations: The antigen specificity of the peripheral T cells that underwent clonal expansion was not determined. At doses of 0.1 to 3.0 mg/kg, clonal expansion of both CD4+ and CD8+ T cells in blood was seen between baseline and week 6. In partial responders in the 0.1-3.0 mg/kg groups, normalized peripheral clonal expansion was found to be among the lowest, especially among CD8+ T cells. Low levels of normalized T-cell clonal expansion were also seen in some nonresponding patients. On average, CD8+ T cells showed more expanded clones than CD4+ T cells after ivuxolimab.

Worth noting for this clone: Its antigen specificity is not known. No base quality information exists; no much larger clone differs at one position.

The trial excluded patients who had a history of autoimmune disease or were on systemic immunosuppression. Peripheral blood for TCR sequencing was collected from all dose cohorts at baseline, on cycle 4 day 1, and on cycle 7 day 1. The samples were taken from a phase I, first-in-human, multicenter, open-label dose-escalation trial of ivuxolimab. The trial enrolled adults with locally advanced or metastatic head and neck squamous cell, hepatocellular, melanoma or renal cell carcinoma. Before TCR sequencing, CD4+ T cells and CD8+ T cells were sorted from peripheral blood as separate populations. The V end gives up 0 bases and the J end 4 bases, leaving 1 base in the junction not matched to a gene. CDR1 and CDR2, looked up from the germline V gene, are SGDLS and YYNGEE. The CDR3, cysteine through phenylalanine, is 16 amino acids long. Of all the DNA, just the CDR3 is kept, 48 bases in frame from base 1.

To sequence the TCRbeta CDR3 region, genomic DNA was isolated from the sorted cells. The immunoSEQ Assay was used for sequencing of TCRbeta CDR3 regions. Not all clones reach the TCRdb copy of this immuneACCESS table, which keeps in-frame sequences only. Checked studies attribute under half of the gap to unresolved V genes and leave the rest unexplained. The sample data list about 70,000 clones, and 85% to 90% of these were observed just once. The leading ten clones occupy 11% of the sample. This sequence originates from an adult with an advanced solid tumor such as melanoma, head and neck, liver or kidney cancer. The chain was built from TRBV9 and TRBJ2-7; TRBD2 agrees with 16 junctional bases. Sequencing was performed on CD4+ or CD8+ T cells sorted from blood, taken in a trial of the OX40 agonist ivuxolimab. The CDR3 corresponds to CASSVGGLAGGYEQYF. The bases read TGTGCCAGCAGCGTAGGGGGACTAGCGGGAGGGTACGAGCAGTACTTC.